This TCR beta chain was sequenced for a study of CD8+ T cells in alopecia areata. On the study more broadly: Tofacitinib administration to treated patients was oral, at 5 to 10 mg twice daily.

CDR3 size: 14 residues. RNA was isolated and reverse transcribed to cDNA, the sequencing template. Assay: immunoSEQ multiplex PCR; the TCRdb copy retains only in-frame clones and omits some. The sample holds about 190,000 clones, 64% seen once. Treatment of the sample: oral pan-JAK inhibitor, 5-10 mg twice daily. This receptor was obtained from a human donor with alopecia areata. The chain uses TRBV21-1 and TRBJ2-6; the table assigns TRBD2, which was not confirmed against the DNA. TRBV21-1 is given as a pseudogene. The material sequenced was CD4+ T cells sorted from blood, taken at week 4, from a patient treated with tofacitinib. DNA for the CDR3: TGTGCCAGATCCTCGGGGACTGGGGCCAACGTCCTGACTTTC. Translating gives CARSSGTGANVLTF.